The 5 T cell receptor beta chains listed next were all sequenced from one sample in a study of shared clonotypes between healthy human individuals. This table comes from immunoSEQ multiplex PCR, and its TCRdb copy is limited to in-frame clones, with some not included. The sample includes roughly 2,300,000 clones, 85% to 95% of them seen just once. The sample comprised naive CD4+ T cells from PBMCs. Regarding subset: CD45RA+ positively selected. All receptors come from a man between 18 and 35 years old in good health. Some clones in this sample may be carry-over from other donors' samples.

The chain links TRBV6-5 to TRBJ2-1; the D call may be TRBD1 or TRBD2 (5 bases each). With 5 bases removed from V and 8 bases from J, the gap between germline ends came to 16 bases. The CDR3 has 14 residues. Per the germline V gene, CDR1 is MNHEY and CDR2 is SVGAGI. The chain's CDR3 is CASSPPGHPHEQFF. The CDR3 DNA reads TGTGCCAGCAGTCCCCCGGGGCACCCCCATGAGCAGTTCTTC.

This sequence joins TRBV30 and TRBJ2-3; possible D gene TRBD2, 6 bases. Germline V gene data show CDR1 as GTSNPN and CDR2 as SVGIG (reference sequence). V shed 0 bases and J shed 6 bases, with 10 bases lying between them. CDR3 length equals 13 residues. CDR3 nucleotides: TGTGCCTGGAGTGTACTCCGGGGGGATACGCAGTATTTT. This translates into CAWSVLRGDTQYF.

This clone occurred once. Other DNA sequences in this specimen translate into the identical CDR3. The CDR3 is CASSSLSSYNEQFF. The CDR3 region has the DNA TGTGCCAGCAGCTCGTTGAGCTCCTACAATGAGCAGTTCTTC. This rearrangement joins TRBV7-9 to TRBJ2-1, with D unresolved. The CDR3 contains 14 residues. The V and J ends lost 4 bases and 0 bases respectively, with 7 bases between them. Germline V gives CDR1 SEHNR, CDR2 FQNEAQ (reference sequence).

The rearrangement links TRBV16 to TRBJ2-7; D gene unclear. Looked up from germline, CDR1 is KGHSY and CDR2 is FQNENV. The CDR3 contains 14 residues. Trimming took 0 bases from V and 2 from J, leaving 8 bases between them. The CDR3 region is CASSQSGLTYEQYF. Here the CDR3 DNA reads TGTGCCAGCAGCCAATCCGGATTGACCTACGAGCAGTACTTC.

V is TRBV5-1 and J is TRBJ2-1; 9 bases match TRBD2. CDR3 length: 13 amino acids. J was trimmed by 16 bases and V by 0 bases; bases with no gene match: 8. Germline V gene data show CDR1 as SGHRS and CDR2 as YFSETQ. The CDR3 sequence: CASSLALAGGEFF. The CDR3 DNA sequence: TGCGCCAGCAGCTTGGCCCTCGCGGGAGGGGAATTCTTC.